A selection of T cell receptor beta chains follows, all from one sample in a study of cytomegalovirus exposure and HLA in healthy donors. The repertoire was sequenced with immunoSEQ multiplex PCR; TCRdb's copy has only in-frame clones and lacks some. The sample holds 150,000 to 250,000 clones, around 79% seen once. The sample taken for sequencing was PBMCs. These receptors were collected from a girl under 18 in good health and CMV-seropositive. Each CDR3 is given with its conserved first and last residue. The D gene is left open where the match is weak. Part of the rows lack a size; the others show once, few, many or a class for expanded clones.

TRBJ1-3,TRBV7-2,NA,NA,TGTGCCAGCAGCACTGGACACCCGAGCTCTGGAAACACCATATATTTT,CASSTGHPSSGNTIYF
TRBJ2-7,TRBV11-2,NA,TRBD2,TGTGCCAGCAGCTTCGGGAGGACCTACGAGCAGTACTTC,CASSFGRTYEQYF
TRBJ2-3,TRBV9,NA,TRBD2,TGTGCCAGCAGCGCCCGGACACTAGCGGGGGGGCCGGATACGCAGTATTTT,CASSARTLAGGPDTQYF
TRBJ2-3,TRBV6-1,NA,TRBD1,TGTGCCAGCAGTCTGACAGGGACGGGCACAGATACGCAGTATTTT,CASSLTGTGTDTQYF
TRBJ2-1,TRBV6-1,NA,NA,TGTGCCAGCAGTGAAGGACTATCCTCCTACAATGAGCAGTTCTTC,CASSEGLSSYNEQFF
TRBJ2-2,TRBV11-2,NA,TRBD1,TGTGCCAGCAAGACAGGGTACACCGGGGAGCTGTTTTTT,CASKTGYTGELFF
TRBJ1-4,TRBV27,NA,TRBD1,TGTGCCAGCAGCCGACAGGGGATAGGTGCAACTAATGAAAAACTGTTTTTT,CASSRQGIGATNEKLFF
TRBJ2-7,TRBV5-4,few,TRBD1,TGTGCCAGCAGCCAACCGGGACAGGCTTTAGAGCAGTACTTC,CASSQPGQALEQYF
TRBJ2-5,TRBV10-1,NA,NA,TGCGCCAGCAGTGAGGACGGATTCCCCGGCGGGGAGACCCAGTACTTC,CASSEDGFPGGETQYF
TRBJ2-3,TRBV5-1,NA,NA,TGCGCCAGCAGCTTGGGCGGTGGAACCGGCACAGATACGCAGTATTTT,CASSLGGGTGTDTQYF
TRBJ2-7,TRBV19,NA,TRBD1,TGTGCCAGTAGTATAGATCGCGGACAGGTCTCCTACGAGCAGTACTTC,CASSIDRGQVSYEQYF
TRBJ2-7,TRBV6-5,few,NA,TGTGCCAGCAGTTACTCGAGCCGTCGCCACTACGAGCAGTACTTC,CASSYSSRRHYEQYF
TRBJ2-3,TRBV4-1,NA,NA,TGCGCCAGCAGCCCCGATTCCAGTCCCCTCACAGATACGCAGTATTTT,CASSPDSSPLTDTQYF
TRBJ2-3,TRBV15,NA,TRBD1,TGTGCCACCAATAGGGACAGGGGGACAGATACGCAGTATTTT,CATNRDRGTDTQYF
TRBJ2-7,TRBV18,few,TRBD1,TGTGCCAGCTCGTCCGGGACAGGGGCCTACGAGCAGTACTTC,CASSSGTGAYEQYF
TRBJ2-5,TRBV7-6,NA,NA,TGTGCCAGCAGCGCGGACAGCCGCCAAGAGACCCAGTACTTC,CASSADSRQETQYF
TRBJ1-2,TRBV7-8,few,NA,TGTGCCAGCAGCAAGTCCCTCGGAGAAACCTATGGCTACACCTTC,CASSKSLGETYGYTF
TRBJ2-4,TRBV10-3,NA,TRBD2,TGTGCCATCAGTGAGTCGGGGGGGAACATTCAGTACTTC,CAISESGGNIQYF
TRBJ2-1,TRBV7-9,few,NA,TGTGCCAGCAGCTTCATCTGGACGGCAGGGAATGAGCAGTTCTTC,CASSFIWTAGNEQFF
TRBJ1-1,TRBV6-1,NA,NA,TGTGCCAGCAGTCCCGGTCTTCACACTGAAGCTTTCTTT,CASSPGLHTEAFF
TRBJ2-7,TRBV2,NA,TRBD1,TGTGCCAGCAGGATAGCCGGGACAGGGGCCTACGAGCAGTACTTC,CASRIAGTGAYEQYF